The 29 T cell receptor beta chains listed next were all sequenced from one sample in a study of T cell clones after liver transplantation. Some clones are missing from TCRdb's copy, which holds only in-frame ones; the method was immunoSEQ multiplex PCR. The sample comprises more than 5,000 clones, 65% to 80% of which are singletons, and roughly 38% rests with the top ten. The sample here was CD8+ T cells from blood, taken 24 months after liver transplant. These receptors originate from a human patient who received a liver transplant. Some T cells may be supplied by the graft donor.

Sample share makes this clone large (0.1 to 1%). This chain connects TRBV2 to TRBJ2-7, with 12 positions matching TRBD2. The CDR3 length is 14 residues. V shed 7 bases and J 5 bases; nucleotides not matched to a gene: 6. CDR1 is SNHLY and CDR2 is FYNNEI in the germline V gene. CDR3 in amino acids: CASKLLAGGNEQYF. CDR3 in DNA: TGTGCCAGCAAGCTACTAGCGGGAGGAAACGAGCAGTACTTC.

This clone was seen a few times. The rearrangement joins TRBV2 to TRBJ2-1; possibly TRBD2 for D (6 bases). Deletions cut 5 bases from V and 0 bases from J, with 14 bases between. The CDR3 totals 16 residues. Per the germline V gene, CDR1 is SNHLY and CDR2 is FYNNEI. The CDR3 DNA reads TGTGCCAGCAGTCGCGGGGCTTTTGGCTCCTACAATGAGCAGTTCTTC. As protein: CASSRGAFGSYNEQFF.

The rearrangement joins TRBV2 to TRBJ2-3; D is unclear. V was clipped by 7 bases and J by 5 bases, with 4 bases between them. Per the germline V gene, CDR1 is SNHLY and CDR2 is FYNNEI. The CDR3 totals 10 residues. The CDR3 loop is CASIVDTQYF. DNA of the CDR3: TGTGCCAGCATTGTAGATACGCAGTATTTT. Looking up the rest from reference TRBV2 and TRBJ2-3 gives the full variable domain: EPEVTQTPSHQVTQMGQEVILRCVPISNHLYFYWYRQILGQKVEFLVSFYNNEISEKSEIFDDQFSVERPDGSNFTLKIRSTKLEDSAMYFCASIVDTQYFGPGTRLTVL.

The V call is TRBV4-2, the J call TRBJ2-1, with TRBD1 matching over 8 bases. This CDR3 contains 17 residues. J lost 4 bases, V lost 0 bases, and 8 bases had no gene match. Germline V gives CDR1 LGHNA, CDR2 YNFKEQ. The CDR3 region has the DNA TGTGCCAGCAGCCAAGAATTCCGGGACAGGAGGTACAATGAGCAGTTCTTC. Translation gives CASSQEFRDRRYNEQFF.

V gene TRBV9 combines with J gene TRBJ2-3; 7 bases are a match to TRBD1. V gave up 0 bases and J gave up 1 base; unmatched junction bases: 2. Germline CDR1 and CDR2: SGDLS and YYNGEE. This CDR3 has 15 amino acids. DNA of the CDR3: TGTGCCAGCAGCGTAGAGGGACAGCGCACAGATACGCAGTATTTT. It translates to CASSVEGQRTDTQYF.

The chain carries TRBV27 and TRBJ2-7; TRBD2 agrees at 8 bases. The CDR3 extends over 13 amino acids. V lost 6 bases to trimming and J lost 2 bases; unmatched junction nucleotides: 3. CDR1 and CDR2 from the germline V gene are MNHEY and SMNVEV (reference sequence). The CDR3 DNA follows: TGTGCCAGCAGCCCGGGACTAGCCTACGAGCAGTACTTC. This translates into CASSPGLAYEQYF.

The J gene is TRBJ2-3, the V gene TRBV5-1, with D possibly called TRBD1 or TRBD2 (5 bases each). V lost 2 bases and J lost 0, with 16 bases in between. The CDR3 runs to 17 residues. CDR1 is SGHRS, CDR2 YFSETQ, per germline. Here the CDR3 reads CASSLPGRSISTDTQYF. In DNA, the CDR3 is TGCGCCAGCAGCTTACCGGGACGGTCCATAAGCACAGATACGCAGTATTTT.

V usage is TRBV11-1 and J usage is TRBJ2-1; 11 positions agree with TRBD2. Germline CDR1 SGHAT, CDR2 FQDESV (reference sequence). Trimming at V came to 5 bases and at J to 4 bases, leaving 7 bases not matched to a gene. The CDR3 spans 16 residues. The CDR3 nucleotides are TGTGCCAGCAGCCTAATGGGACTAGCGGATTACAATGAGCAGTTCTTC. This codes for CASSLMGLADYNEQFF.

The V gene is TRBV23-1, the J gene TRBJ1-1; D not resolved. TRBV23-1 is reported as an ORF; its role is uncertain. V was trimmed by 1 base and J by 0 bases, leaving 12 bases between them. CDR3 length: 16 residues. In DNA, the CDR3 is TGCGCCAGCAGTCAATGTGACACTTCCATGAACACTGAAGCTTTCTTT. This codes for CASSQCDTSMNTEAFF.

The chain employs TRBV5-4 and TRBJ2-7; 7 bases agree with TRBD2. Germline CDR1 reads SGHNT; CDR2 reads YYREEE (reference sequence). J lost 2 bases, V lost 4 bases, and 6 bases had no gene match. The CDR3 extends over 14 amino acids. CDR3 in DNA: TGTGCCAGCAGCGCGGGGGACTTCCCCTACGAGCAGTACTTC. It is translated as CASSAGDFPYEQYF.

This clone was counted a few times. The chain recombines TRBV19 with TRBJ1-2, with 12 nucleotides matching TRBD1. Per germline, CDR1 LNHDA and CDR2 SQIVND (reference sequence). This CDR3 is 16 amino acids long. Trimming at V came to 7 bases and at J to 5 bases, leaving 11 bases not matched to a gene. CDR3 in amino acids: CASTPGQGAYRYGYTF. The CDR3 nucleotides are TGTGCCAGTACCCCGGGACAGGGGGCGTATCGATATGGCTACACCTTC. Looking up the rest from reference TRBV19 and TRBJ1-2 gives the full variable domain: DGGITQSPKYLFRKEGQNVTLSCEQNLNHDAMYWYRQDPGQGLRLIYYSQIVNDFQKGDIAEGYSVSREKKESFPLTVTSAQKNPTAFYLCASTPGQGAYRYGYTFGSGTRLTVV.

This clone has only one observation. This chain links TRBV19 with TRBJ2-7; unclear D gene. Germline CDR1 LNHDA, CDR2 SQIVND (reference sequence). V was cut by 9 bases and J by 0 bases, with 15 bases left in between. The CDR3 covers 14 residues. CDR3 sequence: CASSWVAGSYEQYF. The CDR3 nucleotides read TGTGCCAGCTCATGGGTGGCAGGCTCCTACGAGCAGTACTTC.

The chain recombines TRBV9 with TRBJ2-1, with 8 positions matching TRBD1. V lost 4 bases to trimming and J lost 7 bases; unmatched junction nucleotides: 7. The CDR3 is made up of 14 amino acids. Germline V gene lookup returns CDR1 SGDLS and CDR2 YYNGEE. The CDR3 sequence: CASSPRTGWNEQFF. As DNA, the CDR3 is TGTGCCAGCAGCCCAAGGACAGGGTGGAATGAGCAGTTCTTC.

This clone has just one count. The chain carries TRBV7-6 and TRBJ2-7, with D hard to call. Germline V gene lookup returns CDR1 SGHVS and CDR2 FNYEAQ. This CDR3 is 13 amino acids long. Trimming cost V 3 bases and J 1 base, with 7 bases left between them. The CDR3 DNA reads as TGTGCCAGCAGCTTGGCCACATCCTACGAGCAGTACTTC. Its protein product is CASSLATSYEQYF. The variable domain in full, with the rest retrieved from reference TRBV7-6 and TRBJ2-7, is GAGVSQSPRYKVTKRGQDVALRCDPISGHVSLYWYRQALGQGPEFLTYFNYEAQQDKSGLPNDRFSAERPEGSISTLTIQRTEQRDSAMYRCASSLATSYEQYFGPGTRLTVT.

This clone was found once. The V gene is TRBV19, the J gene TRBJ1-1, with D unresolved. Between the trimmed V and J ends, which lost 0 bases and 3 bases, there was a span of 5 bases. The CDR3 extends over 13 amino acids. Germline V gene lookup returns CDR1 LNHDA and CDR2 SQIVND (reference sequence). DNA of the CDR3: TGTGCCAGTAGTATAGACCGGTACACTGAAGCTTTCTTT. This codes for CASSIDRYTEAFF.

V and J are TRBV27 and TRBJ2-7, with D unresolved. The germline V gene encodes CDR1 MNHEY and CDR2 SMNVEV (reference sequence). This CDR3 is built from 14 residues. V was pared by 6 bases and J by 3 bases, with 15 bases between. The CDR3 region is CASSQTNLGYEQYF. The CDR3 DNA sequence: TGTGCCAGCAGCCAGACAAACTTAGGCTACGAGCAGTACTTC.

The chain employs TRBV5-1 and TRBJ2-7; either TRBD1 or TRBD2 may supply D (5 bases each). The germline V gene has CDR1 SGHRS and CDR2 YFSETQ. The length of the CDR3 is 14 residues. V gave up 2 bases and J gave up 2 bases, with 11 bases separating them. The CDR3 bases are TGCGCCAGCAGCTTCGGACGGGGCGCCTACGAGCAGTACTTC. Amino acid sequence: CASSFGRGAYEQYF.

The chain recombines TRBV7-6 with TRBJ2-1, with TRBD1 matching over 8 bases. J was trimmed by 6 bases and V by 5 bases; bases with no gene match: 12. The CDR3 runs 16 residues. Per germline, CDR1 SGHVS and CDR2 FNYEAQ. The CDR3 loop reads CASSPRGTGYSNEQFF. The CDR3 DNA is TGTGCCAGCAGCCCAAGGGGGACAGGTTATAGCAATGAGCAGTTCTTC.

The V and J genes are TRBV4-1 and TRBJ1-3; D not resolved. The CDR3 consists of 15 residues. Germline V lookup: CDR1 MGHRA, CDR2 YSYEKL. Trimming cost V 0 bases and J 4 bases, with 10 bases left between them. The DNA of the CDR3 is TGCGCCAGCAGCCAAGAAGTGGTTGACGGAAACACCATATATTTT. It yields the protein CASSQEVVDGNTIYF.

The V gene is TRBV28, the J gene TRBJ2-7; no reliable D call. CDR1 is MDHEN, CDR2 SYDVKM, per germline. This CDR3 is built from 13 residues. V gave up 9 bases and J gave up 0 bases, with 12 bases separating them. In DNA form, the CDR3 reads TGTGCCAGTTACCCGGACGGCTCCTACGAGCAGTACTTC. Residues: CASYPDGSYEQYF.

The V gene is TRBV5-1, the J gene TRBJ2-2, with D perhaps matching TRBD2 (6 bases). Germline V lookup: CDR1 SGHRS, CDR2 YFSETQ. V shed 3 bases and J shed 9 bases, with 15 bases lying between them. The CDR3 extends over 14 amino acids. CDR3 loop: CASSSRDWTRELFF. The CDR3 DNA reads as TGCGCCAGCAGCTCTAGGGACTGGACCAGGGAGCTGTTTTTT.

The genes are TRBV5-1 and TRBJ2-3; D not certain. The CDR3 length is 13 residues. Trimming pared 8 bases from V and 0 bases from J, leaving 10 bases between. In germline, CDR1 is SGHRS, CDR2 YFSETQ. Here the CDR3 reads CASSSYSTDTQYF. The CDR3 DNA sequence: TGCGCCAGTAGCAGCTACAGCACAGATACGCAGTATTTT.

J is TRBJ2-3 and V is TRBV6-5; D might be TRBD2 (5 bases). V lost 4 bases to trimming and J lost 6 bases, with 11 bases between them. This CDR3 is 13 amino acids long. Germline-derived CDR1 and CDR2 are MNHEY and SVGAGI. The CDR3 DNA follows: TGTGCCAGCAGTTCCCCCGGCGGGGATACGCAGTATTTT. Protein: CASSSPGGDTQYF.

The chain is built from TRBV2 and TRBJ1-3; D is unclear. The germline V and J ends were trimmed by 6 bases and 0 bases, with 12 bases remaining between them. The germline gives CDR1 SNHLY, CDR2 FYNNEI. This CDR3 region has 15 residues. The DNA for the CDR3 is TGTGCCAGCAGAGCAGACTCGAGCTCTGGAAACACCATATATTTT. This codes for CASRADSSSGNTIYF.

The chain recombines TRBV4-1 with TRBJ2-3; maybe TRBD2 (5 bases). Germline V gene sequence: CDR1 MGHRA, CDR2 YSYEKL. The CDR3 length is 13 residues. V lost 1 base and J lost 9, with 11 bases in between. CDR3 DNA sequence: TGCGCCAGCAGCCAAGTCATCGGGGTAACGCAGTATTTT. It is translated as CASSQVIGVTQYF.

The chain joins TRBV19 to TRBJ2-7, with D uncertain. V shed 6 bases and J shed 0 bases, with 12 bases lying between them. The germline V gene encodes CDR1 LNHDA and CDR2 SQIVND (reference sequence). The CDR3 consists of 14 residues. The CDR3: CASSRRALSYEQYF. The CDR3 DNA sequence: TGTGCCAGTAGCAGACGCGCCCTCTCCTACGAGCAGTACTTC.

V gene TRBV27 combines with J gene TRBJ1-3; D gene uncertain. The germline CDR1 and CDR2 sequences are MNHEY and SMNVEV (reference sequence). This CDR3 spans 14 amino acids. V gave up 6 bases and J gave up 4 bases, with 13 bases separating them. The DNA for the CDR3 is TGTGCCAGCAGCTCCACGGGATACGGAAACACCATATATTTT. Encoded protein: CASSSTGYGNTIYF.

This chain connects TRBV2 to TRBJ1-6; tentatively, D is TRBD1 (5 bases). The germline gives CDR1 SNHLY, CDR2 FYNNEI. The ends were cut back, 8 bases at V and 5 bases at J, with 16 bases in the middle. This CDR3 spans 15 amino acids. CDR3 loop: CASAPARANNSPLHF. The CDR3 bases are TGTGCCAGCGCGCCGGCCAGGGCCAATAATTCACCCCTCCACTTT.

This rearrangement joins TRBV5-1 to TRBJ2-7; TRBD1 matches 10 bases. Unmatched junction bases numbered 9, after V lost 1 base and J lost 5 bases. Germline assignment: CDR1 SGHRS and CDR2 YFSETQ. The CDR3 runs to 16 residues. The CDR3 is CASSLNPGQGLDEQYF. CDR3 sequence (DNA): TGCGCCAGCAGCTTGAATCCGGGACAGGGGCTGGACGAGCAGTACTTC.